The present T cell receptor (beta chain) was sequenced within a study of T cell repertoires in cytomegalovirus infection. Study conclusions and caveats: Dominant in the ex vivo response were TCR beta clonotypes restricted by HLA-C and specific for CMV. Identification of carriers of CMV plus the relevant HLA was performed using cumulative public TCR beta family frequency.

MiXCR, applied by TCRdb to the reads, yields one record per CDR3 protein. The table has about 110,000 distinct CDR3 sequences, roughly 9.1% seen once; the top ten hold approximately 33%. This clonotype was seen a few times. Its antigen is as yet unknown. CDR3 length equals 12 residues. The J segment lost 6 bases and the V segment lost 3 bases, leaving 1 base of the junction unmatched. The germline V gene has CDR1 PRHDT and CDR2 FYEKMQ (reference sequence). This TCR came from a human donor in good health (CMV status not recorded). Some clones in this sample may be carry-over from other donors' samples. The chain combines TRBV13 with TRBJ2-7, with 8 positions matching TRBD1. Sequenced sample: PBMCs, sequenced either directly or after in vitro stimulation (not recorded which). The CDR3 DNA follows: TGTGCCAGCAGCTTCGACAGGGGCGAGCAGTACGTC. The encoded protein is CASSFDRGEQYV.